This T cell receptor (beta chain) was sequenced in a study of blood T cells in healthy people across ages. General study findings and limits: More naive CD4+ cells and higher diversity were found in long-lived than in aged donors. What prevented conclusive comparison of naive and antigen-experienced cells was that PBMCs were unsorted.

Together with a sample-barcoded 5' primer, a J-beta primer mix was included in a second PCR lasting about 7 to 11 cycles. Each TCR beta cDNA got a 12-nucleotide random molecular identifier. One entry per CDR3 protein, called by TCRdb with MiXCR from the 5' RACE reads. The data contain more than 450,000 distinct CDR3 sequences, over 25% of them singletons. A word on this clonotype: The antigen is unknown. A much larger clone differs from this one at a single base, so this may be a read error.

The CDR3 covers 16 residues. Per germline, CDR1 SGDLS and CDR2 YYNGEE. The same sample was also studied in work on T cells of mothers and their children. That work states: Across the analysis, no persistent microchimeric T cell clones were detected.

The sequence came from a boy aged 2-9 years in good health. Material for sequencing was blood. The chain employs TRBV9 and TRBJ2-1, with D possibly being TRBD1 (5 bases). This CDR3 reads CASSVDRRFGYNGQFF. The CDR3 nucleotides are TGTGCCAGCAGCGTAGACAGGAGATTCGGCTACAATGGGCAGTTCTTC.